This T cell receptor beta chain originates from a study of T cell responses to AZD1222 COVID-19 vaccine. Clones were read by immunoSEQ multiplex PCR, and TCRdb kept only the in-frame ones, dropping some. The sample lists 150,000 to 200,000 clones, roughly 94% occurring once. The CDR3 sequence is 16 residues long. V gave up 5 bases and J gave up 5 bases, with 16 bases separating them. Germline lookup yields CDR1 PRHDT and CDR2 FYEKMQ (reference sequence). General study results and limits: Clonal diversity was possibly underestimated; the donors were predominantly white British and more often female. Along spike, vaccine-associated CD4 TCRs were found throughout, with dominance at 160-218 and 743-854.

Note on this clone: What it binds is unknown.

The sequence was obtained from an adult in good health. Sequenced here: peripheral blood, sampled on day 0 of AZD1222 vaccination. V and J are TRBV13 and TRBJ1-6; unclear D gene. The CDR3 region has the DNA TGTGCCAGCAGCCCCCCGGGATGGCTCGATAATTCACCCCTCCACTTT. Protein sequence: CASSPPGWLDNSPLHF. The full variable domain, with the rest looked up from reference TRBV13 and TRBJ1-6, is AAGVIQSPRHLIKEKRETATLKCYPIPRHDTVYWYQQGPGQDPQFLISFYEKMQSDKGSIPDRFSAQQFSDYHSELNMSSLELGDSALYFCASSPPGWLDNSPLHFGNGTRLTVT.